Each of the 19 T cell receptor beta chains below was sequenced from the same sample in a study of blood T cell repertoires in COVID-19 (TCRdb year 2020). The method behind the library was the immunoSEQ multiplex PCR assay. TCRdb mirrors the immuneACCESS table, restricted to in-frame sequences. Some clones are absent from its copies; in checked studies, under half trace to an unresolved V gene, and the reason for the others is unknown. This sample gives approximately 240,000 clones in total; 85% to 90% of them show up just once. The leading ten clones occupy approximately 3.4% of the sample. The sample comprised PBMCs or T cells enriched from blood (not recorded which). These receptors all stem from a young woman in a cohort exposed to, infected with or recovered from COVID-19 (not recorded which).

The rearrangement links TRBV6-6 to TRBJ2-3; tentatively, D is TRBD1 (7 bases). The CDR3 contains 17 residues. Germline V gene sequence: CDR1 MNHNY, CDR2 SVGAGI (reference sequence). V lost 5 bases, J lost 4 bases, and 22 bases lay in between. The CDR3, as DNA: TGTGCCAGCAGTCTGAATCCAGGGGGGCAGGGAGCAGATACGCAGTATTTT. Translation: CASSLNPGGQGADTQYF.

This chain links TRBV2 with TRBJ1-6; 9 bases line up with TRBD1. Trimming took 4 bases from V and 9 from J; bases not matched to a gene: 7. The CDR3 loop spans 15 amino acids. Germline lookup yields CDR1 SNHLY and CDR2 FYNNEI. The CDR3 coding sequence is TGTGCCAGCAGTGGCGCTACAGGGGGCGTTTCACCCCTCCACTTT. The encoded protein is CASSGATGGVSPLHF.

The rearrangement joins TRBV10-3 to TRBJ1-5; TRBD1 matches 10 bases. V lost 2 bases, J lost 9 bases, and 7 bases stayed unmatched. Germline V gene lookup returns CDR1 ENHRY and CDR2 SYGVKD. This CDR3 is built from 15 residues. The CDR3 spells CAISEGTGAKGPQHF. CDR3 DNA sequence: TGTGCCATCAGTGAGGGGACAGGGGCCAAGGGGCCCCAGCATTTT.

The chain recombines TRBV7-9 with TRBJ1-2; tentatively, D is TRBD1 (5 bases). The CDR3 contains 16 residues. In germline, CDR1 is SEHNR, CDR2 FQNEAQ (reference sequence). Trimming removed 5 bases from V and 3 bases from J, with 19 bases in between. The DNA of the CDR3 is TGTGCCAGCAGCCCAGCTTACACTCAGGGATACTATGGCTACACCTTC. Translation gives CASSPAYTQGYYGYTF.

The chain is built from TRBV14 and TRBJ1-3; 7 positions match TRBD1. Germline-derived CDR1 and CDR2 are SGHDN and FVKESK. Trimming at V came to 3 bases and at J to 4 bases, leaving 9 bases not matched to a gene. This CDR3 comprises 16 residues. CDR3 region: CASSHNRRGLGNTIYF. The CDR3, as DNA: TGTGCCAGCAGCCACAATCGCAGGGGGTTAGGAAACACCATATATTTT.

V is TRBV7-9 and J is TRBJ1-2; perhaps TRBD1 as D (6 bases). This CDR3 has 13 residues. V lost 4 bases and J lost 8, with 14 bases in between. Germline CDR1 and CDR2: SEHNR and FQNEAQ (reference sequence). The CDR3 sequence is CASSSRGGEGYTF. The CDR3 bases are TGTGCCAGCAGCTCCCGGGGGGGCGAGGGCTACACCTTC.

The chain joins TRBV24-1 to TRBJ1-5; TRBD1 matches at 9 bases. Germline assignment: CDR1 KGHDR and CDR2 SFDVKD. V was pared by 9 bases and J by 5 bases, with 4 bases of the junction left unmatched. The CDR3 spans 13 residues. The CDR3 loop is CATRDRADQPQHF. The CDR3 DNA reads TGTGCCACCCGGGACAGGGCTGATCAGCCCCAGCATTTT.

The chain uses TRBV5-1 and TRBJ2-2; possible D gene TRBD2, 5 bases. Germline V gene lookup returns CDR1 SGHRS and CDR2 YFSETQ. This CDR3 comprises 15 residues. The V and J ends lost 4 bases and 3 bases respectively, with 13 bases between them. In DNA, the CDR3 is TGCGCCAGCAGCCCCGTGGGTAGCGACACCGGGGAGCTGTTTTTT. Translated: CASSPVGSDTGELFF.

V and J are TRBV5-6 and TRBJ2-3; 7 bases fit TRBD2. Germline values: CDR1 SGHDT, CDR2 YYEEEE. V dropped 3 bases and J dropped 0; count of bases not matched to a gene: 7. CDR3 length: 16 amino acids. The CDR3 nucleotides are TGTGCCAGCAGCTATACCGGGACTACAAGCACAGATACGCAGTATTTT. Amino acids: CASSYTGTTSTDTQYF.

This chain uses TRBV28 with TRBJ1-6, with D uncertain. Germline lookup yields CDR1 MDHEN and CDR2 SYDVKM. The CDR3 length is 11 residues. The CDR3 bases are TGTGGAGTGAGTGGAGATTCACCCCTCCACTTT. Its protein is CGVSGDSPLHF.

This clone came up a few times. CDR3 coding DNA: TGTGCCAGCAGCTTTACAGGACCCGGGGAGCAGTACTTC. Amino acids: CASSFTGPGEQYF. The J gene is TRBJ2-7, the V gene TRBV7-9; perhaps TRBD1 as D (5 bases). Germline V lookup: CDR1 SEHNR, CDR2 FQNEAQ (reference sequence). There are 13 residues in the CDR3. With 3 bases removed from V and 7 bases from J, the gap between germline ends came to 13 bases.

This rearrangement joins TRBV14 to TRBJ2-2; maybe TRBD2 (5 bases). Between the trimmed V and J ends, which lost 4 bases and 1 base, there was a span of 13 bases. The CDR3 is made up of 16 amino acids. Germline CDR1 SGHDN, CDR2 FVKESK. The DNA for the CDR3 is TGTGCCAGCAGCCCCCGGCTAGCACAGAACACCGGGGAGCTGTTTTTT. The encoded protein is CASSPRLAQNTGELFF.

CDR3 in DNA: TGTGCCAGCAGCGGAGGACAGGGCGGGGAAAAACTGTTTTTT. Its protein is CASSGGQGGEKLFF. This chain uses TRBV9 with TRBJ1-4, with 8 bases that match TRBD1. Germline V gene lookup returns CDR1 SGDLS and CDR2 YYNGEE. Trimming took 3 bases from V and 8 from J; bases not matched to a gene: 6. The CDR3 runs to 14 residues. The whole variable domain, remainder taken from reference TRBV9 and TRBJ1-4, is DSGVTQTPKHLITATGQRVTLRCSPRSGDLSVYWYQQSLDQGLQFLIQYYNGEERAKGNILERFSAQQFPDLHSELNLSSLELGDSALYFCASSGGQGGEKLFFGSGTQLSVL.

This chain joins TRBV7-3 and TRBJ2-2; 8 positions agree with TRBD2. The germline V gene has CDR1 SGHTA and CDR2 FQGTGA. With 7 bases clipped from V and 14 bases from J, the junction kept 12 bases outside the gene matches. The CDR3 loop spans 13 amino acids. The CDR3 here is CASNPPGGGPLFF. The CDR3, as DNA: TGTGCCAGCAACCCACCCGGGGGGGGACCACTGTTTTTT.

The CDR3 reads CASSVGTSAGNEQFF. Here the CDR3 DNA reads TGTGCCAGCAGCGTAGGGACTAGCGCGGGGAATGAGCAGTTCTTC. This chain connects TRBV9 to TRBJ2-1; TRBD2 aligns across 9 bases. This CDR3 has 15 residues. From germline, CDR1 is SGDLS and CDR2 YYNGEE. With 0 bases clipped from V and 7 bases from J, the junction kept 5 bases outside the gene matches.

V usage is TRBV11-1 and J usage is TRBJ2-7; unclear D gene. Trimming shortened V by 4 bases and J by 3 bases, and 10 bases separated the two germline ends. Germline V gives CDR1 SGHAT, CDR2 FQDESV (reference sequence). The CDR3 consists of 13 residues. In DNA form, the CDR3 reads TGTGCCAGCAGCTACAGAATTAACTACGAGCAGTACTTC. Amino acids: CASSYRINYEQYF. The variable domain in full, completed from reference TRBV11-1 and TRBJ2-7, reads EAEVAQSPRYKITEKSQAVAFWCDPISGHATLYWYRQILGQGPELLVQFQDESVVDDSQLPKDRFSAERLKGVDSTLKIQPAELGDSAMYLCASSYRINYEQYFGPGTRLTVT.

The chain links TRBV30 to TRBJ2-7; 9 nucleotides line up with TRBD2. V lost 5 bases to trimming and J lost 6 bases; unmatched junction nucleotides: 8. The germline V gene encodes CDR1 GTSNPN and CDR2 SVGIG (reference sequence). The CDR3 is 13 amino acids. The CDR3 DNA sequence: TGTGCCTGGTTAGCGGGAGTCGACGGCGAGCAGTACTTC. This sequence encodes CAWLAGVDGEQYF.

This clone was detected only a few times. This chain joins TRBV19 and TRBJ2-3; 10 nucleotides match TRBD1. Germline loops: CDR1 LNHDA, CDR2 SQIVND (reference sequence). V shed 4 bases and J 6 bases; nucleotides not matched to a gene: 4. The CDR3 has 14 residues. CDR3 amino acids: CASSKGQGTDTQYF. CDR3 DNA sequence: TGTGCCAGTAGTAAGGGACAGGGGACGGATACGCAGTATTTT.

The CDR3 sequence: CASSVGPGGSSNQPQHF. As DNA, the CDR3 is TGTGCCAGCAGCGTGGGGCCAGGGGGTAGTAGCAATCAGCCCCAGCATTTT. The chain has TRBV5-5 and TRBJ1-5, with TRBD1 matching over 7 bases. The ends lost 4 bases at V and 0 bases at J; junction bases unmatched: 10. Per germline, CDR1 SGHKS and CDR2 YYEKEE (reference sequence). The length of the CDR3 is 17 residues. Together with reference TRBV5-5 and TRBJ1-5, the CDR3 gives the full variable domain: DAGVTQSPTHLIKTRGQQVTLRCSPISGHKSVSWYQQVLGQGPQFIFQYYEKEERGRGNFPDRFSARQFPNYSSELNVNALLLGDSALYLCASSVGPGGSSNQPQHFGDGTRLSIL.